This T cell receptor beta chain was recorded in a study of cytomegalovirus exposure and HLA in healthy donors. PCR was performed using 60 Vbeta and 13 Jbeta primers. Only in-frame clones appear in the TCRdb table, and some are missing; sequencing was by immunoSEQ multiplex PCR. The sample carries about 170,000 clones, about 85% recorded once. A remark on this clone: Its specificity is unknown.

Study-level findings and limits: Links to common viral pathogens appeared, in a later analysis, for several of the most significant clusters.

CDR1 SGHTA and CDR2 FQGNSA come from the germline V gene. The CDR3 contains 15 residues. Trimming shortened V by 7 bases and J by 0 bases, and 14 bases separated the two germline ends. The material sequenced was PBMCs. The source is a man younger than 30 in good health and CMV-seropositive. V gene TRBV7-2 combines with J gene TRBJ2-3, with D possibly matching TRBD1 (5 bases). CDR3 DNA: TGTGCCAGCACTATAAATGGGGCTAGCACAGATACGCAGTATTTT. Translated: CASTINGASTDTQYF.